One and the same sample provided the 21 T cell receptor beta chains below, sequenced in a study of T-cell memory formation after mild COVID-19. TCRdb redid the calling of the 5' RACE reads with MiXCR, one entry per CDR3 protein. This repertoire shows a few hundred thousand distinct CDR3 sequences, approximately 21% found once; its top ten account for 7.5% to 9.5%. Sequencing used PBMCs or a T cell subset sorted from them (not recorded which). The receptors derive from an adult woman who had mild COVID-19 (a few samples of this study predate the infection). Cell type and time point are not known.

CDR3 loop: CASSLEELLAGAAQYF. The DNA for the CDR3 is TGCGCCAGCAGCTTGGAGGAACTGCTAGCGGGAGCTGCGCAGTATTTT. V is TRBV5-1 and J is TRBJ2-3, with TRBD2 matching 10 bases. V was clipped by 0 bases and J by 10 bases; unmatched bases: 11. The CDR3 spans 16 residues. Germline V CDR1 and CDR2: SGHRS, YFSETQ.

The V gene is TRBV7-3, the J gene TRBJ2-7, with D tentatively TRBD2 (6 bases). CDR3 length: 13 amino acids. CDR1 is SGHTA and CDR2 is FQGTGA in the germline V gene. Between the trimmed V and J ends, which lost 1 base and 6 bases, there was a span of 10 bases. CDR3 amino acids: CASSLMEGREQYF. The CDR3 bases are TGTGCCAGCAGCTTAATGGAGGGCCGCGAGCAGTACTTC.

The CDR3 DNA reads TGCGCCAGCAGCGGGACAGGGTTGGCGGAGACCCAGTACTTC. Translated, it gives CASSGTGLAETQYF. V gene TRBV5-1 combines with J gene TRBJ2-5; 9 positions agree with TRBD1. Germline assignment: CDR1 SGHRS and CDR2 YFSETQ. Germline trimming cut 4 bases from V and 5 bases from J; bases unmatched to any gene: 6. The CDR3 runs to 14 residues.

J is TRBJ2-3 and V is TRBV2; D is uncertain. The ends were cut back, 4 bases at V and 5 bases at J, with 13 bases in the middle. The germline V gene encodes CDR1 SNHLY and CDR2 FYNNEI. The CDR3 is 14 amino acids. The CDR3 protein is CASSGRWTEDTQYF. As DNA, the CDR3 is TGTGCCAGCAGTGGCCGATGGACGGAAGATACGCAGTATTTT.

This clonotype was detected a few times. The chain is built from TRBV6-5 and TRBJ2-2; D is perhaps TRBD2 (6 bases). V was trimmed by 0 bases and J by 4 bases, leaving 21 bases between them. In germline, CDR1 is MNHEY, CDR2 SVGAGI. The CDR3 runs 19 residues. The CDR3 DNA is TGTGCCAGCAGTTACTCGAGATTTTGGTCTAGCGAGATCACCGGGGAGCTGTTTTTT. Encoded protein: CASSYSRFWSSEITGELFF.

The J gene is TRBJ2-7, the V gene TRBV19, with a weak D call TRBD2 (5 bases). This CDR3 is built from 13 residues. Deletions cut 5 bases from V and 5 bases from J, with 13 bases between. Germline CDR1 is LNHDA and CDR2 is SQIVND (reference sequence). The CDR3 DNA reads as TGTGCCAGTAGTCTCGCGGCCGGGAACGAGCAGTACTTC. It codes for CASSLAAGNEQYF.

This clonotype was seen more than once but under ten times. V is TRBV7-2 and J is TRBJ2-1, with D hard to call. This CDR3 contains 12 residues. Deletions cut 5 bases from V and 13 bases from J, with 15 bases between. Germline V gives CDR1 SGHTA, CDR2 FQGNSA. The CDR3 protein is CASSHGLGSQFF. The CDR3 nucleotides read TGTGCCAGCAGCCACGGGCTAGGCTCTCAGTTCTTC.

This clonotype came up a few times. The chain combines TRBV12-3 or TRBV12-4 with TRBJ2-1; 8 nucleotides match TRBD2. With V trimmed by 7 bases and J by 8 bases, 10 bases remained unmatched. The CDR3 is 14 residues long. This CDR3 reads CASTLRTSSDEQFF. The CDR3 region has the DNA TGTGCCAGCACCCTGCGGACTAGCAGCGATGAGCAGTTCTTC.

The sample holds many counts of this clonotype. The CDR3 DNA follows: TGCAGTCCGACCCTGGGGCAGGGAGTCAATGGCTACACCTTC. Amino acids: CSPTLGQGVNGYTF. This chain connects TRBV20-1 to TRBJ1-2, with TRBD1 as a possible D gene (5 bases). The ends were cut back, 8 bases at V and 6 bases at J, with 22 bases in the middle. Germline CDR1 and CDR2: DFQATT and SNEGSKA (reference sequence). The length of the CDR3 is 14 residues.

This clonotype came up a few times. V and J are TRBV20-1 and TRBJ2-3; no reliable D call. The CDR3 contains 14 residues. Deletions cut 3 bases from V and 1 base from J, with 11 bases between. Germline CDR1 reads DFQATT; CDR2 reads SNEGSKA (reference sequence). The CDR3 DNA reads TGCAGTGCTAGTTTGGCTTGGGGCACAGATACGCAGTATTTT. Its protein is CSASLAWGTDTQYF.

This clonotype was picked up a small number of times. The rearrangement uses TRBV2 and TRBJ2-1, with 9 bases that match TRBD2. CDR1 is SNHLY and CDR2 is FYNNEI in the germline V gene. The CDR3 is 16 amino acids. Trimming took 2 bases from V and 2 from J; bases not matched to a gene: 4. The CDR3 bases are TGTGCCAGCAGTGAATCGGGCGGGAGGGCCTACAATGAGCAGTTCTTC. Residues: CASSESGGRAYNEQFF.

This clonotype was counted between two and nine times. The chain links TRBV7-9 to TRBJ2-7; 9 bases line up with TRBD2. This CDR3 has 15 amino acids. J was trimmed by 3 bases and V by 5 bases; bases with no gene match: 8. Germline V gene lookup returns CDR1 SEHNR and CDR2 FQNEAQ (reference sequence). The chain's CDR3 is CASSPGEAGGYEQYF. The CDR3 bases are TGTGCCAGCAGCCCCGGGGAAGCGGGGGGCTACGAGCAGTACTTC.

The J gene is TRBJ2-1, the V gene TRBV9; the D gene is possibly TRBD2 (6 bases). This CDR3 has 14 residues. Between the trimmed V and J ends, which lost 0 bases and 5 bases, there was a span of 9 bases. Germline assignment: CDR1 SGDLS and CDR2 YYNGEE. CDR3 loop: CASSVGGTHNEQFF. CDR3 in DNA: TGTGCCAGCAGCGTAGGCGGGACCCACAATGAGCAGTTCTTC.

This clonotype has more than one count but fewer than ten. V and J are TRBV5-4 and TRBJ1-2, with 7 bases identical to TRBD1. Trimming removed 0 bases from V and 8 bases from J; junction bases left unmatched: 4. Per germline, CDR1 SGHNT and CDR2 YYREEE (reference sequence). The CDR3 has 13 amino acids. This CDR3 is CASSLVGQEGYTF. The CDR3 DNA follows: TGTGCCAGCAGCTTGGTCGGACAGGAGGGCTACACCTTC.

The chain links TRBV5-6 to TRBJ1-1, with 8 nucleotides matching TRBD1. Germline CDR1 is SGHDT and CDR2 is YYEEEE. This CDR3 contains 17 residues. V trimming: 4 bases; J trimming: 5 bases; junction bases outside the gene matches: 16. The CDR3 sequence is CASSLRQGTRGETEAFF. The CDR3 DNA sequence: TGTGCCAGCAGCCTTAGACAGGGGACGCGGGGGGAGACTGAAGCTTTCTTT.

This clonotype was observed a few times. The V call is TRBV7-6, the J call TRBJ2-3; TRBD2 aligns across 8 bases. This CDR3 is built from 14 residues. CDR1 is SGHVS and CDR2 is FNYEAQ in the germline V gene. V lost 4 bases, J lost 2 bases, and 2 bases stayed unmatched. The CDR3 spells CASSSGGDTDTQYF. CDR3 sequence (DNA): TGTGCCAGCAGCTCCGGGGGGGACACAGATACGCAGTATTTT.

This clonotype showed up just a few times. The chain employs TRBV19 and TRBJ1-5; D gene uncertain. This CDR3 region has 13 residues. The V end was cut by 1 base, the J end by 11 bases, with 12 bases between. The V gene's germline CDR1 is LNHDA and CDR2 SQIVND (reference sequence). Here the CDR3 reads CASSIGLHQAQHF. CDR3 DNA: TGTGCCAGTAGTATAGGACTTCATCAAGCCCAGCATTTT.

This clonotype was picked up many times. The V gene is TRBV7-6, the J gene TRBJ2-3, with a weak D call TRBD1 (5 bases). The CDR3 contains 13 residues. Trimming removed 9 bases from V and 5 bases from J, with 15 bases in between. Per the germline V gene, CDR1 is SGHVS and CDR2 is FNYEAQ. The CDR3: CASGRETGDTQYF. The CDR3 bases are TGTGCCAGTGGCAGGGAAACTGGAGATACGCAGTATTTT.

V is TRBV11-3 and J is TRBJ2-2; 8 nucleotides align to TRBD2. Trimming cost V 4 bases and J 2 bases; bases outside gene matches: 6. Germline V gene lookup returns CDR1 SGHNT and CDR2 YENEEA. CDR3 length equals 16 residues. CDR3 nucleotide sequence: TGTGCCAGCAGCTGGGCACTAGCGGCTAACACCGGGGAGCTGTTTTTT. It translates to CASSWALAANTGELFF.

This clonotype was detected only a few times. The V call is TRBV5-1, the J call TRBJ2-1, with 8 bases that match TRBD2. Looked up from germline, CDR1 is SGHRS and CDR2 is YFSETQ. The CDR3 sequence is 15 residues long. V lost 1 base and J lost 9; bases outside the gene matches: 9. CDR3 protein: CASSLRDYGGGEQFF. The CDR3 region has the DNA TGCGCCAGCAGCTTGAGGGACTACGGGGGGGGTGAGCAGTTCTTC.

This clonotype was counted between two and nine times. The CDR3 region is CATTSIEDSHDTGELFF. The CDR3 nucleotides are TGTGCCACCACCAGCATTGAGGACTCGCATGACACCGGGGAGCTGTTTTTT. The V call is TRBV15, the J call TRBJ2-2; perhaps TRBD2 as D (5 bases). The CDR3 is 17 amino acids. Germline loops: CDR1 LNHNV, CDR2 YYDKDF (reference sequence). The V end was cut by 7 bases, the J end by 3 bases, with 21 bases between. The full variable domain, with the rest looked up from reference TRBV15 and TRBJ2-2, is DAMVIQNPRYQVTQFGKPVTLSCSQTLNHNVMYWYQQKSSQAPKLLFHYYDKDFNNEADTPDNFQSRRPNTSFCFLDIRSPGLGDTAMYLCATTSIEDSHDTGELFFGEGSRLTVL.